This T cell receptor beta chain derives from a study of PD-1 blockade in classical Hodgkin lymphoma. Study-level points and caveats: The study found complete responders had baseline diversity similar to newly diagnosed patients. Newly diagnosed patients were reported to exhibit reduced baseline TCR diversity relative to healthy donors. The CD4+ diversity rise by C4D1 was clearest in complete responders. Among the patients, those starting nivolumab under 1 year after ASCT were excluded.

The time point is: cycle 4 day 1 (C4D1), after about 6 weeks of nivolumab. Every one of the patients relapsed after autologous stem cell transplantation (brentuximab vedotin exposure was variable). Using magnetic negative selection, the CD4+ T cells were separated out of thawed PBMCs. The data were produced by immunoSEQ multiplex PCR, yet TCRdb's version contains in-frame clones alone and is incomplete. The data contain about 4,800 clones, about 80% of them singletons. This CDR3 has 14 amino acids. The V gene's germline CDR1 is SGHDT and CDR2 YYEEEE. Trimming stripped 4 bases from V and 4 bases from J, with 14 bases between. On this clone itself: Its antigen is unidentified.

The source is a human donor with classical Hodgkin lymphoma. Sequenced here: CD4+ T cells from blood, sampled before the fourth cycle of nivolumab. V and J are TRBV5-6 and TRBJ2-5; D possibly corresponds to TRBD2 (5 bases). CDR3 sequence (DNA): TGTGCCAGCAGCGACCTGGGTGGAGGAGAGACCCAGTACTTC. Its protein is CASSDLGGGETQYF. The complete variable domain, with remaining parts taken from reference TRBV5-6 and TRBJ2-5, reads DAGVTQSPTHLIKTRGQQVTLRCSPKSGHDTVSWYQQALGQGPQFIFQYYEEEERQRGNFPDRFSGHQFPNYSSELNVNALLLGDSALYLCASSDLGGGETQYFGPGTRLLVL.